The 9 T cell receptor beta chains below all came from one sample that was sequenced in a study of T cell responses to AZD1222 COVID-19 vaccine. Libraries were prepared by immunoSEQ multiplex PCR; TCRdb keeps only in-frame clonotypes and omits some of them. The sample holds fewer than 200,000 clones, about nine tenths seen once. Here the sequenced sample was peripheral blood, taken on day 0 of AZD1222 vaccination. The receptors were gathered from an adult in good health.

The chain has TRBV7-6 and TRBJ2-1; 15 positions agree with TRBD2. This CDR3 spans 21 amino acids. Trimming cost V 0 bases and J 3 bases; bases outside gene matches: 12. The germline gives CDR1 SGHVS, CDR2 FNYEAQ. In DNA, the CDR3 is TGTGCCAGCAGCTTAGCTCCGAGGACTAGCGGGGGGGCAAAAGTCTACAATGAGCAGTTCTTC. It specifies CASSLAPRTSGGAKVYNEQFF.

The gene calls are TRBV28 and TRBJ2-7, with D possibly being TRBD1 (6 bases). The CDR3 sequence is 14 residues long. Germline V CDR1 and CDR2: MDHEN, SYDVKM. Trimming took 2 bases from V and 5 from J, leaving 13 bases between them. CDR3 nucleotides: TGTGCCAGCAGTTTAAGTGCAGGGGACGACGAGCAGTACTTC. This encodes CASSLSAGDDEQYF.

The J gene is TRBJ2-1, the V gene TRBV6-5; TRBD1 is a possible D gene (6 bases). In germline, CDR1 is MNHEY, CDR2 SVGAGI. V gave up 8 bases and J gave up 4 bases, with 15 bases separating them. This CDR3 has 14 amino acids. Written as DNA, the CDR3 is TGTGCCAGCGAGCAGGGGCGCCTTTACAATGAGCAGTTCTTC. This encodes CASEQGRLYNEQFF.

The chain joins TRBV9 to TRBJ1-6, with 10 bases fitting TRBD1. Germline assignment: CDR1 SGDLS and CDR2 YYNGEE. Unmatched junction bases numbered 4, after V lost 3 bases and J lost 7 bases. The CDR3 spans 15 residues. The CDR3 nucleotides read TGTGCCAGCAGCGGGCGGACAGGGGGAAATTCACCCCTCCACTTT. Protein product: CASSGRTGGNSPLHF.

The V gene is TRBV29-1, the J gene TRBJ1-1; the D is unclear. CDR1 is SQVTM, CDR2 ANQGSEA, per germline. The CDR3 has 13 residues. The V gene lost 7 bases and the J gene lost 11 bases, with 23 bases spanning the gap. The CDR3 DNA is TGCAGCGCCGACCCCTCTCTTCCGAGCAAGGCTTTCTTT. Translated, it gives CSADPSLPSKAFF.

V usage is TRBV5-4 and J usage is TRBJ1-1; maybe TRBD1 (5 bases). CDR1 and CDR2 from the germline V gene are SGHNT and YYREEE (reference sequence). The V end lost 2 bases, the J end lost 2 bases, and 16 bases lay between the germline ends. The CDR3 contains 16 residues. For the CDR3, the DNA is TGTGCCAGCAGCTTACCCCCGCAGGGTGTTAACACTGAAGCTTTCTTT. It translates to CASSLPPQGVNTEAFF.

This sequence joins TRBV5-1 and TRBJ2-1, with 9 bases that match TRBD1. The CDR3 covers 15 residues. The germline V gene has CDR1 SGHRS and CDR2 YFSETQ. V lost 4 bases to trimming and J lost 6 bases; unmatched junction nucleotides: 8. DNA of the CDR3: TGCGCCAGCAGCCCGCCGGGACAGGGTGGCAATGAGCAGTTCTTC. Protein sequence: CASSPPGQGGNEQFF.

The CDR3 DNA is TGTGCCAGCAGCTTAGGGGGGGGGACAGATACGCAGTATTTT. Protein: CASSLGGGTDTQYF. V usage is TRBV11-2 and J usage is TRBJ2-3; 7 bases match TRBD2. The CDR3 is 14 residues long. From germline, CDR1 is SGHAT and CDR2 FQNNGV. Trimming took 1 base from V and 3 from J; bases not matched to a gene: 1.

The chain is built from TRBV7-8 and TRBJ2-3, with D tentatively TRBD2 (6 bases). Per the germline V gene, CDR1 is SGHVS and CDR2 is FQNEAQ. The CDR3 spans 16 residues. The V and J ends lost 1 base and 1 base respectively, with 12 bases between them. The chain's CDR3 is CASSLGLGEGTDTQYF. The CDR3 DNA reads as TGTGCCAGCAGCTTAGGCCTAGGGGAGGGCACAGATACGCAGTATTTT.